The clone carrying this T cell receptor beta chain was counted at least ten times. The antigen remains undetermined. Losses at the gene ends were 4 bases for V and 2 bases for J; bases not matched to a gene: 7. This CDR3 comprises 15 residues. The data originate from a study of identical twins. Study results and limitations: Out-of-frame alpha sequences shared by twins showed excess low generation probability.

Template switching added a universal primer site; cDNA carried unique molecular identifiers. TCRdb called the 5' RACE reads again in MiXCR, with one record for every CDR3 protein. The sample consists of 550,000 to 700,000 distinct CDR3 sequences, approximately 10% of them appearing once. This same sample was also taken into another study, of yellow fever vaccine responses in identical twins.

The sequencing sample was made of PBMCs. This TCR was recovered from a woman aged 18-35 years in good health. The gene calls are TRBV12-3 or TRBV12-4 and TRBJ1-1; 7 bases are shared with TRBD1. In nucleotides, the CDR3 is TGTGCCAGCAGTTCAGGGGGAAGTAGAAACACTGAAGCTTTCTTT. Its translation: CASSSGGSRNTEAFF.